This TCR beta chain was captured in a study of blood T cells in healthy people across ages. General study findings and limits: Diversity was higher, and naive CD4+ cells more numerous, in long-lived donors than in aged donors.

This clonotype was detected a few times. Its target is unknown. Per the germline V gene, CDR1 is MGHDK and CDR2 is SYGVNS. The V and J ends lost 4 bases and 5 bases respectively, with 17 bases between them. This CDR3 spans 15 amino acids. The use of a sample-barcoded 5' primer and a J-beta primer mix characterized a second PCR of roughly 6 to 11 cycles. TCRdb processed the 5' RACE reads anew with MiXCR; each CDR3 protein has one entry. The data hold about 800,000 distinct CDR3 sequences, with 25% observed a single time. This sample was shared with a second study, whose subject was T cells of mothers and their children. This second study notes: Three healthy Caucasian mothers served as donors, and their six children did as well. TCR recombination output is shaped by thymic selection similarly in related and unrelated pairs.

This receptor was identified in a boy aged 5-17 years in good health. The specimen sequenced was blood. The chain is built from TRBV25-1 and TRBJ2-5; D possibly corresponds to TRBD1 (6 bases). The CDR3 protein is CASSGGQYPQETQYF. CDR3 sequence (DNA): TGTGCCAGCAGTGGGGGGCAGTACCCACAGGAGACCCAGTACTTC.